This TCR beta chain came from a study of CD8 T cells in ankylosing spondylitis (dated by TCRdb to the late 2010s). Notes on the research overall: The study profiled T cell receptor beta repertoires in healthy donors and ankylosing spondylitis patients to find disease-linked TCR variants. The full study cohort comprised roughly 24 ankylosing spondylitis patients and 85 to 120 healthy donors. Peripheral blood was sampled, and synovial fluid was additionally collected from ankylosing spondylitis patients.

Sequenced using an Illumina HiSeq 2500. Quantitative 5'-RACE with molecular barcodes was the method used to prepare the TCR beta libraries. The original pipeline was this. To identify disease-linked TCR variants, a new computational method was used, one built on a probabilistic model of VDJ rearrangement. In-frame beta chains were kept once TCRdb had trimmed the public reads at Q25 with fastp and called clones with MiXCR. Entries that share a CDR3 protein sequence are merged under the most common genes and DNA. TCRdb's processing, not the authors', yielded these V and J calls. Across this sample there are roughly 150,000 distinct CDR3 sequences, with 25% to 35% seen only once. The ten largest make up around 6% of the sample. Synovial fluid samples were matched to blood samples from the same ankylosing spondylitis patients. This clonotype was seen a few times. This receptor's antigen is unknown. The input lacks base qualities; no much larger clone sits a single base away.

The germline V gene (reference sequence) yields DFQATT for CDR1 and SNEGSKA for CDR2. The CDR3 has 16 amino acids, counting the end cysteine and phenylalanine. The sequence is cut down to CDR3 DNA, 48 bases in frame from base 1. Trimming removed 0 bases from V and 3 bases from J, leaving 14 bases between the germline ends. What the authors observed across the whole study: The disease-linked clones were reported as significantly enriched in matched synovial fluid samples from ankylosing spondylitis patients. Some motif variants had previously been reported in the synovial fluid and blood of reactive arthritis patients, which suggests shared mechanisms of disease initiation. In peripheral blood, the disease-linked clones were found at relatively low frequencies and had a CD8+ phenotype. A TCR beta motif made up of several highly homologous amino acid variants appeared to be characteristic of blood from ankylosing spondylitis patients.

The specimen sequenced was synovial fluid, either unsorted or a sorted T cell fraction (not recorded which). The source is a male donor with ankylosing spondylitis. The V and J segments used are TRBV20-1 and TRBJ2-2; the D element might be TRBD1 or TRBD2, as each aligns at 5 bases. The DNA reads as follows: TGCAGTGCTAGAGATCGTCGGGGCCGGTACACCGGGGAGCTGTTTTTT. This sequence encodes CSARDRRGRYTGELFF.